Listed here are 13 T cell receptor beta chains from one sample, sequenced in a study of T cell responses to AZD1222 COVID-19 vaccine (dated by TCRdb to 2020 to 2022). Library prep was done by the immunoSEQ multiplex PCR assay. This is the immuneACCESS table as TCRdb keeps it, with only in-frame sequences that have V and J called. A part of the clones is gone; compared with another copy, unresolved V genes explain less than half, and the rest is unexplained. The sample yields around 150,000 clones; over 80% were counted once. The ten largest clones represent approximately 7% of the sample. Explained via the paper, the time point label denotes: about 28 days (+/-7) after the second vaccine dose. Sequencing was performed on peripheral blood, taken 28 days after the second AZD1222 dose. Receptor source: an adult who received the AZD1222 COVID-19 vaccine.

For the CDR3, the DNA is TGTGCCAGCAGCAGACCACAGGGATTCTCGGACACTGAAGCTTTCTTT. This translates into CASSRPQGFSDTEAFF. V usage is TRBV5-5 and J usage is TRBJ1-1, with D possibly matching TRBD1 (6 bases). This CDR3 is 16 amino acids long. Germline V gene sequence: CDR1 SGHKS, CDR2 YYEKEE (reference sequence). V was clipped by 4 bases and J by 3 bases, with 19 bases between them.

J is TRBJ1-1 and V is TRBV6-5; D uncertain. Trimming cost V 0 bases and J 2 bases, with 10 bases left between them. CDR1 and CDR2 (germline): MNHEY, SVGAGI. There are 15 residues in the CDR3. The CDR3 sequence: CASSYSKADNTEAFF. As DNA, the CDR3 is TGTGCCAGCAGTTACTCGAAAGCTGATAACACTGAAGCTTTCTTT.

The chain uses TRBV27 and TRBJ1-6, with TRBD1 as a possible D gene (5 bases). The V gene's germline CDR1 is MNHEY and CDR2 SMNVEV (reference sequence). This CDR3 region has 17 residues. V dropped 5 bases and J dropped 2 bases, with 16 bases sitting between them. Here the CDR3 DNA reads TGTGCCAGCAGTCCCCACACTGGGGCAACCTATAATTCACCCCTCCACTTT. Translation: CASSPHTGATYNSPLHF.

V is TRBV11-2 and J is TRBJ1-6; D is unresolved. Germline values: CDR1 SGHAT, CDR2 FQNNGV. The germline V and J ends were trimmed by 5 bases and 7 bases, with 9 bases remaining between them. This CDR3 is 13 amino acids long. This CDR3 is CASSDRGNSPLHF. In nucleotides, the CDR3 is TGTGCCAGCAGCGACCGAGGGAATTCACCCCTCCACTTT.

The V call is TRBV18, the J call TRBJ1-5, with 7 bases aligning to TRBD1. CDR3 length: 15 amino acids. Trimming at V came to 1 base and at J to 1 base, leaving 1 base not matched to a gene. Germline V gives CDR1 KGHSH, CDR2 LQKENI. In DNA, the CDR3 is TGTGCCAGCTCACCACGGACAGGCAGCAATCAGCCCCAGCATTTT. This gives the protein CASSPRTGSNQPQHF.

The chain recombines TRBV24-1 with TRBJ1-2, with 7 positions matching TRBD1. CDR3 length: 15 amino acids. Trimming at V came to 3 bases and at J to 6 bases, leaving 9 bases not matched to a gene. Per germline, CDR1 KGHDR and CDR2 SFDVKD. Written as DNA, the CDR3 is TGTGCCACCAGTGATCCAACTACAGGGGCGCATGGCTACACCTTC. It is translated as CATSDPTTGAHGYTF.

This chain joins TRBV6-2 or TRBV6-3 and TRBJ2-7; no clear D gene. This CDR3 is 12 amino acids long. The germline V gene encodes CDR1 MNHEY and CDR2 SVGEGT. The V and J ends lost 4 bases and 0 bases respectively, with 4 bases between them. The CDR3 DNA follows: TGTGCCAGCAGTTCTAGCTCCTACGAGCAGTACTTC. Protein sequence: CASSSSSYEQYF.

The chain is built from TRBV5-1 and TRBJ1-1; unclear D gene. The germline V and J ends were trimmed by 2 bases and 3 bases, with 8 bases remaining between them. The CDR3 totals 13 residues. Germline V gene sequence: CDR1 SGHRS, CDR2 YFSETQ. CDR3: CASSFDGDTEAFF. The CDR3 DNA sequence: TGCGCCAGCAGCTTTGACGGGGACACTGAAGCTTTCTTT.

This chain uses TRBV30 with TRBJ1-4; TRBD1 is a possible D gene (6 bases). Trimming cost V 6 bases and J 6 bases, with 14 bases left between them. Per germline, CDR1 GTSNPN and CDR2 SVGIG (reference sequence). CDR3 size: 13 residues. CDR3 amino acids: CACGGTSYEKLFF. The CDR3 DNA is TGTGCCTGCGGCGGGACATCTTATGAAAAACTGTTTTTT. The full variable domain, completed using reference TRBV30 and TRBJ1-4, is SQTIHQWPATLVQPVGSPLSLECTVEGTSNPNLYWYRQAAGRGLQLLFYSVGIGQISSEVPQNLSASRPQDRQFILSSKKLLLSDSGFYLCACGGTSYEKLFFGSGTQLSVL.

This chain connects TRBV30 to TRBJ1-6; D is undetermined. V lost 0 bases, J lost 8 bases, and 8 bases lay in between. The CDR3 length is 13 residues. The germline CDR1 and CDR2 sequences are GTSNPN and SVGIG (reference sequence). In DNA form, the CDR3 reads TGTGCCTGGAGTGTAACTAGCGATTCACCCCTCCACTTT. This gives the protein CAWSVTSDSPLHF.

This chain connects TRBV11-2 to TRBJ2-5; possible D gene TRBD2, 6 bases. Between the trimmed V and J ends, which lost 5 bases and 1 base, there was a span of 20 bases. The CDR3 length is 17 residues. CDR1 is SGHAT and CDR2 is FQNNGV in the germline V gene. The chain's CDR3 is CASSLRLGSGPQETQYF. CDR3 nucleotides: TGTGCCAGCAGCCTAAGGCTTGGTAGCGGACCCCAAGAGACCCAGTACTTC.

The chain combines TRBV4-2 with TRBJ2-1; a possible D gene is TRBD2 (5 bases). Trimming removed 1 base at V and 5 bases at J, with 18 bases between. The CDR3 length is 17 residues. CDR1 LGHNA and CDR2 YNFKEQ come from the germline V gene. CDR3 loop: CASSQAGIGGRDNEQFF. The CDR3 nucleotides read TGTGCCAGCAGCCAAGCTGGGATAGGAGGCAGAGACAATGAGCAGTTCTTC.

The chain uses TRBV2 and TRBJ2-3; no firm D call. The germline gives CDR1 SNHLY, CDR2 FYNNEI. Trimming pared 8 bases from V and 2 bases from J, leaving 14 bases between. The CDR3 has 14 amino acids. Written as DNA, the CDR3 is TGTGCCAGCTCCCATAAAACCCCCACAGATACGCAGTATTTT. It codes for CASSHKTPTDTQYF.